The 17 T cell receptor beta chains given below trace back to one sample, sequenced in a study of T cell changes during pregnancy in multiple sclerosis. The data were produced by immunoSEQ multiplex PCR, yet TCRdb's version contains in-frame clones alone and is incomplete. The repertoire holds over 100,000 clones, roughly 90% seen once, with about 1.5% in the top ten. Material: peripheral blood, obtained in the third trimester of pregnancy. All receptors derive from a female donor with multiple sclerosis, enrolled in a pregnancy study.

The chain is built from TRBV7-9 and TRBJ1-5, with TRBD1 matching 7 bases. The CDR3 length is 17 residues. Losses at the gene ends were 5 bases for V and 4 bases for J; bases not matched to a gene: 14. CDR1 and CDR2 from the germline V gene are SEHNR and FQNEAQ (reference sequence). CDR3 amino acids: CASSKGAGGAQNQPQHF. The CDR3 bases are TGTGCCAGCAGCAAGGGGGCCGGGGGGGCGCAAAATCAGCCCCAGCATTTT.

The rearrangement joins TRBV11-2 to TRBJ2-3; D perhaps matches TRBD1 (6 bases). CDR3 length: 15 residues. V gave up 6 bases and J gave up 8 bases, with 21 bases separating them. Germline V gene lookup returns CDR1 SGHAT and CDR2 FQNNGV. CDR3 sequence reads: CASRPQGPYGGTQYF. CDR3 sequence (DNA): TGTGCCAGCAGACCTCAGGGGCCCTACGGCGGTACGCAGTATTTT.

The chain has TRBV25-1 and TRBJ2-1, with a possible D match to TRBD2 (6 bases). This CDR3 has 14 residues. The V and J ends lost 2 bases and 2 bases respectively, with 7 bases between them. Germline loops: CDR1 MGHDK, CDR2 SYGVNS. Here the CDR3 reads CASSEGGTYNEQFF. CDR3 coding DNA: TGTGCCAGCAGTGAAGGAGGGACCTACAATGAGCAGTTCTTC.

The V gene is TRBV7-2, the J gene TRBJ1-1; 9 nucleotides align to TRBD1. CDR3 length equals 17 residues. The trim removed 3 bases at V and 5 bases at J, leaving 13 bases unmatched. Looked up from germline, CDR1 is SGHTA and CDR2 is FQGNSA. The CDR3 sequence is CASSFSPLTGGATEAFF. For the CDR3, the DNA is TGTGCCAGCAGCTTTTCCCCCCTCACAGGGGGCGCTACTGAAGCTTTCTTT. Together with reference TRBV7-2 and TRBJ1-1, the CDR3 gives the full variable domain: GAGVSQSPSNKVTEKGKDVELRCDPISGHTALYWYRQSLGQGLEFLIYFQGNSAPDKSGLPSDRFSAERTGGSVSTLTIQRTQQEDSAVYLCASSFSPLTGGATEAFFGQGTRLTVV.

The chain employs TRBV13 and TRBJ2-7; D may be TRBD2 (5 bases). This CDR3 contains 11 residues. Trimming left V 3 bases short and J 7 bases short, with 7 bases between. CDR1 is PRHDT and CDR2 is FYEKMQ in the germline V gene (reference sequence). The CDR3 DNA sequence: TGTGCCAGCAGCTTTGAGGGAGAGCAGTACTTC. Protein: CASSFEGEQYF.

The CDR3 reads CSVTSGGYGYTF. The CDR3 region has the DNA TGCAGCGTTACCTCAGGGGGATATGGCTACACCTTC. V usage is TRBV29-1 and J usage is TRBJ1-2; the match to TRBD1 covers 7 bases. This CDR3 is 12 amino acids long. The germline gives CDR1 SQVTM, CDR2 ANQGSEA. J lost 5 bases, V lost 5 bases, and 5 bases had no gene match.

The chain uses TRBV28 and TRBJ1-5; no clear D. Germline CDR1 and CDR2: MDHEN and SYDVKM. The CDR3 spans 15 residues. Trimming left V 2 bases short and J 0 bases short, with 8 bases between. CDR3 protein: CASSLGSNSNQPQHF. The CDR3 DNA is TGTGCCAGCAGTTTAGGCAGTAATAGCAATCAGCCCCAGCATTTT. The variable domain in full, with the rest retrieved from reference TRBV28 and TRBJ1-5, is DVKVTQSSRYLVKRTGEKVFLECVQDMDHENMFWYRQDPGLGLRLIYFSYDVKMKEKGDIPEGYSVSREKKERFSLILESASTNQTSMYLCASSLGSNSNQPQHFGDGTRLSIL.

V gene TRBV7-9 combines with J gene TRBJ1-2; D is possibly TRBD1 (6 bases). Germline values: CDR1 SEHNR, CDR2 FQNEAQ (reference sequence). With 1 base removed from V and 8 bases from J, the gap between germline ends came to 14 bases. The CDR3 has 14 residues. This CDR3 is CASSLVYPGDGYTF. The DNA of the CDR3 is TGTGCCAGCAGCTTAGTTTACCCAGGGGACGGCTACACCTTC.

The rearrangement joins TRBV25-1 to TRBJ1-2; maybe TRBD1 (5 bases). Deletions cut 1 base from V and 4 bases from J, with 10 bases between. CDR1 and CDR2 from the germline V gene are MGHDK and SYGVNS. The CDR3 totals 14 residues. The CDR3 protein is CASSELGGSYGYTF. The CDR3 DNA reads TGTGCCAGCAGTGAATTGGGGGGGTCCTATGGCTACACCTTC.

In DNA form, the CDR3 reads TGTGCCAGCAGACTGGACAGGGGGGAGGTAGAGCAGTTCTTC. It translates to CASRLDRGEVEQFF. V gene TRBV7-2 combines with J gene TRBJ2-1; 10 bases align to TRBD1. The CDR3 spans 14 residues. V was pared by 6 bases and J by 10 bases, with 9 bases of the junction left unmatched. The germline CDR1 and CDR2 sequences are SGHTA and FQGNSA.

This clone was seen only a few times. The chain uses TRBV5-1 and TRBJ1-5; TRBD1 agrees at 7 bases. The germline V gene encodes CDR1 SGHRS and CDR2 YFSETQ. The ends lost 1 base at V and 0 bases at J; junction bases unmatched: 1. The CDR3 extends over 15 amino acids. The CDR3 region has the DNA TGCGCCAGCAGCTTGACAGGGGATAGCAATCAGCCCCAGCATTTT. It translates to CASSLTGDSNQPQHF.

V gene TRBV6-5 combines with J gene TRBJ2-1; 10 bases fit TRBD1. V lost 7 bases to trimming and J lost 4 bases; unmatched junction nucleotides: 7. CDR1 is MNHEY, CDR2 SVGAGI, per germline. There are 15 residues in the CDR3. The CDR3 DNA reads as TGTGCCAGCACCCCGGACAGGGGGACATACAATGAGCAGTTCTTC. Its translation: CASTPDRGTYNEQFF.

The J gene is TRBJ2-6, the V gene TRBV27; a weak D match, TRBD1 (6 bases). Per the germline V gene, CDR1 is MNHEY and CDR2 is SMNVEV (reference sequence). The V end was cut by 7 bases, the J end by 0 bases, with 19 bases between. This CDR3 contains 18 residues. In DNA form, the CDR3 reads TGTGCCAGCATATTGCAGGGGCCCCGCTCCTCTGGGGCCAACGTCCTGACTTTC. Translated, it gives CASILQGPRSSGANVLTF. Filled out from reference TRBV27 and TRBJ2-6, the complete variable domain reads EAQVTQNPRYLITVTGKKLTVTCSQNMNHEYMSWYRQDPGLGLRQIYYSMNVEVTDKGDVPEGYKVSRKEKRNFPLILESPSPNQTSLYFCASILQGPRSSGANVLTFGAGSRLTVL.

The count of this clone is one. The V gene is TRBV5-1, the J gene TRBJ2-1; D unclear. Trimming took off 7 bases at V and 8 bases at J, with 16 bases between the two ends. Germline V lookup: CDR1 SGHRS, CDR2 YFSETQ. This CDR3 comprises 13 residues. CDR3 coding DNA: TGCGCCAGCGGGCTGGGCGCCCATGATGAGCAGTTCTTC. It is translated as CASGLGAHDEQFF.

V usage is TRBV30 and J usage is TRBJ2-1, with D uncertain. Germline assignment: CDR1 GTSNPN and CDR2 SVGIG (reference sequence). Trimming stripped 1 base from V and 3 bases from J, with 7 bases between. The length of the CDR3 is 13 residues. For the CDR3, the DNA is TGTGCCTGGAGTGGTTCCCTCTACAATGAGCAGTTCTTC. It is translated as CAWSGSLYNEQFF.

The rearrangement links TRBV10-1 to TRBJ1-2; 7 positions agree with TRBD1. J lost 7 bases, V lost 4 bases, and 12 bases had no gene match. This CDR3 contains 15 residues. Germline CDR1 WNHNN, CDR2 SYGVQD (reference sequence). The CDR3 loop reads CASSVPRDRGCGYTF. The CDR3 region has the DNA TGCGCCAGCAGTGTCCCCCGGGACAGAGGATGTGGCTACACCTTC.

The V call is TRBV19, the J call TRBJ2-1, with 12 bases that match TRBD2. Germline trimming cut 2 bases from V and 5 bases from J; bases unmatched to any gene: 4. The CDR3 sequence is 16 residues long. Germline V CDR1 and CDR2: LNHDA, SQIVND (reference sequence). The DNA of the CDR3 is TGTGCCAGTAGTATACTCGGACTAGCGGGGCACAATGAGCAGTTCTTC. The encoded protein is CASSILGLAGHNEQFF.